These 10 T cell receptor beta chains were sequenced from one sample in a study of T cell changes during pregnancy in multiple sclerosis. The assay was immunoSEQ multiplex PCR, and TCRdb's table has in-frame clones only and misses some. Here the sample spans 30,000 to 50,000 clones, about 91% being singletons. The sequencing here drew on CD4+ T cells from peripheral blood mononuclear cells, taken in the third trimester of pregnancy. These receptors were taken from a female donor with multiple sclerosis, enrolled in a pregnancy study.

This clone was seen only once. The V call is TRBV6-1, the J call TRBJ2-1; possible D gene TRBD1, 5 bases. V was cut by 2 bases and J by 9 bases, with 14 bases left in between. The CDR3 is 14 amino acids. Germline V gene data show CDR1 as MNHNS and CDR2 as SASEGT. The DNA for the CDR3 is TGTGCCAGCAGTGAAACCCTGACAGCTAGTGAGCAGTTCTTC. Protein product: CASSETLTASEQFF.

The chain recombines TRBV7-2 with TRBJ1-6, with D perhaps matching TRBD1 (5 bases). Germline lookup yields CDR1 SGHTA and CDR2 FQGNSA. Between the trimmed V and J ends, which lost 3 bases and 10 bases, there was a span of 19 bases. This CDR3 spans 16 amino acids. The DNA of the CDR3 is TGTGCCAGCAGCTTCGGTTGGGTCTTGGGGGGATCACCCCTCCACTTT. This encodes CASSFGWVLGGSPLHF.

The chain uses TRBV7-2 and TRBJ1-4, with D uncertain. Trimming shortened V by 2 bases and J by 1 base, and 14 bases separated the two germline ends. CDR1 and CDR2 from the germline V gene are SGHTA and FQGNSA. The CDR3 is 17 amino acids. Here the CDR3 reads CASSLLGGGLTNEKLFF. The CDR3 nucleotides are TGTGCCAGCAGCTTATTAGGAGGCGGGTTAACTAATGAAAAACTGTTTTTT.

This clone was seen a handful of times. The chain has TRBV19 and TRBJ1-2, with D uncertain. CDR3 length: 14 amino acids. The ends were cut back, 3 bases at V and 4 bases at J, with 12 bases in the middle. CDR1 is LNHDA, CDR2 SQIVND, per germline (reference sequence). The CDR3 DNA is TGTGCCAGTAGTATGGCAGGTTGGGCCTATGGCTACACCTTC. Protein product: CASSMAGWAYGYTF.

The V call is TRBV19, the J call TRBJ2-2, with D tentatively TRBD2 (6 bases). This CDR3 has 18 amino acids. Trimming stripped 4 bases from V and 1 base from J, with 19 bases between. The germline V gene encodes CDR1 LNHDA and CDR2 SQIVND (reference sequence). The CDR3 bases are TGTGCCAGTAGTAGGGACTCCCAAAGAATAGTGAACACCGGGGAGCTGTTTTTT. Amino acids: CASSRDSQRIVNTGELFF.

This clone was observed once. The genes are TRBV2 and TRBJ2-3; 9 nucleotides agree with TRBD2. The CDR3 is 16 residues long. CDR1 and CDR2 (germline): SNHLY, FYNNEI. Losses at the gene ends were 3 bases for V and 0 bases for J; bases not matched to a gene: 4. CDR3 sequence (DNA): TGTGCCAGCAGTGAGACTAGCGGCCGTAGCACAGATACGCAGTATTTT. Its protein is CASSETSGRSTDTQYF.

Of note for this clone: One junction end does not reproduce the germline sequence, and a read error may be involved. The chain joins TRBV7-7 to TRBJ2-1; no firm D call. The germline gives CDR1 SSHAT, CDR2 FNYEAQ (reference sequence). The CDR3 runs 14 residues. The DNA of the CDR3 is TGTGCTAGCAGCTTAGTAGCCGAGACTGGTGAGCAGTTCTTC. Encoded protein: CASSLVAETGEQFF.

This clone came up once. The chain carries TRBV10-2 and TRBJ2-3, with 10 bases that match TRBD2. Germline V gene lookup returns CDR1 WSHSY and CDR2 SAAADI. After removal of 4 bases from V and 5 bases from J, the junction contained 9 bases not matched to a gene. The CDR3 length is 16 residues. CDR3 loop: CASSGTGTSAVDTQYF. DNA for the CDR3: TGCGCCAGCAGTGGCACCGGGACTAGCGCAGTAGATACGCAGTATTTT.

The rearrangement uses TRBV7-9 and TRBJ1-4; TRBD1 aligns across 9 bases. V lost 4 bases to trimming and J lost 14 bases; unmatched junction nucleotides: 5. Germline assignment: CDR1 SEHNR and CDR2 FQNEAQ (reference sequence). The length of the CDR3 is 12 residues. In nucleotides, the CDR3 is TGTGCCAGCAGCTATGGGACAGGGCCTCTGTTTTTT. Its protein product is CASSYGTGPLFF.

The chain links TRBV28 to TRBJ2-5; TRBD2 matches at 8 bases. CDR3 length: 16 residues. Trimming at V came to 1 base and at J to 5 bases, leaving 9 bases not matched to a gene. The germline V gene has CDR1 MDHEN and CDR2 SYDVKM. The CDR3 protein is CASSLSGTRAGETQYF. CDR3 sequence (DNA): TGTGCCAGCAGTTTATCCGGGACTAGGGCAGGGGAGACCCAGTACTTC.